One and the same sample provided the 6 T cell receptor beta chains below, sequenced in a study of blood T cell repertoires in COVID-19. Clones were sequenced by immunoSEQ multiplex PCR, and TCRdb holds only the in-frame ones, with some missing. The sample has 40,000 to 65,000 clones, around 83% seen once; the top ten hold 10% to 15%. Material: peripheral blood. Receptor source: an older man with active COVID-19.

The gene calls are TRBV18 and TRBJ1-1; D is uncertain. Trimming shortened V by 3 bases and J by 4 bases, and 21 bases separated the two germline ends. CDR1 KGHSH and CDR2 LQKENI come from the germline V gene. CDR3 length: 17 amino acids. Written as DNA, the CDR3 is TGTGCCAGCTCACCCCGGCGCCTCGAGGGCGGCGGCACTGAAGCTTTCTTT. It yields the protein CASSPRRLEGGGTEAFF.

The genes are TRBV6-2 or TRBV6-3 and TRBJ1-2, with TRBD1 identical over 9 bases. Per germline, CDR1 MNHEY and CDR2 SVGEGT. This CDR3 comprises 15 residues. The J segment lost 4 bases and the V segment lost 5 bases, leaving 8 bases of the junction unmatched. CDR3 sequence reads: CASSRPGQGSYGYTF. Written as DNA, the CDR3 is TGTGCCAGCAGTCGCCCGGGACAGGGAAGCTATGGCTACACCTTC.

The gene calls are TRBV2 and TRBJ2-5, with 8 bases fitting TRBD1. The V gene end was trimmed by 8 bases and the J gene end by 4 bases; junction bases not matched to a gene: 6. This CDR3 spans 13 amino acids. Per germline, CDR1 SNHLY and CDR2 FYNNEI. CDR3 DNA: TGTGCCAGCCGGACAGGGAGTGGAGAGACCCAGTACTTC. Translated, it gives CASRTGSGETQYF. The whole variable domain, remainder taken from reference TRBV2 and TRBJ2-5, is EPEVTQTPSHQVTQMGQEVILRCVPISNHLYFYWYRQILGQKVEFLVSFYNNEISEKSEIFDDQFSVERPDGSNFTLKIRSTKLEDSAMYFCASRTGSGETQYFGPGTRLLVL.

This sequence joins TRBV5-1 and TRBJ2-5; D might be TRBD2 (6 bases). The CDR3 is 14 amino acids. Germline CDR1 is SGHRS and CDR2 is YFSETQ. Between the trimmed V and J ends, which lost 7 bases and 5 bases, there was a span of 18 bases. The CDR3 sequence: CASYLAGTGETQYF. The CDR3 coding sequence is TGCGCCAGCTATCTCGCGGGGACCGGGGAGACCCAGTACTTC.

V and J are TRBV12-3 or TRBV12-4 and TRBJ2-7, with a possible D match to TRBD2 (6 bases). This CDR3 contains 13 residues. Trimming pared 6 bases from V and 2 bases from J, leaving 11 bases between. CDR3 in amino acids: CASRGGRAYEQYF. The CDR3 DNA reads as TGTGCCAGCAGGGGGGGAAGAGCCTACGAGCAGTACTTC.

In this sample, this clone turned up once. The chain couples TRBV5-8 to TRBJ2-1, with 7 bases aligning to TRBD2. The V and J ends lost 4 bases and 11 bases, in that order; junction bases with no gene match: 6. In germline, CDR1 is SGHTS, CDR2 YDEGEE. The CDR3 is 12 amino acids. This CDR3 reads CASSPQGGKQFF. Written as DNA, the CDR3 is TGTGCCAGCAGCCCGCAGGGAGGGAAGCAGTTCTTC.